Listed below are T cell receptor beta chains from one sample, sequenced in a study of blood T cell repertoires in COVID-19. The protocol was immunoSEQ multiplex PCR, while the TCRdb copy is restricted to in-frame clones and leaves out a portion. Found here are about 420,000 clones, over 85% of them singletons; the top ten hold about 0.91%. What was sequenced was peripheral blood. Receptor source: a man aged 18 to 29 with COVID-19, enrolled during active disease. Both conserved end residues are part of each CDR3. A D gene is named only where the DNA matches it firmly. Not all rows give a size; the values are once, few, many and, for expanded clones, a class.

clone size: .
J gene: TRBJ2-5
D gene: TRBD2
V gene: TRBV3-1/TRBV3-2
CDR3 protein: CASSRGTSGAVETQYF
CDR3 DNA: TGTGCCAGCAGCCGCGGGACTAGCGGGGCCGTGGAGACCCAGTACTTC

clone size: .
J gene: TRBJ2-1
D gene: TRBD2
V gene: TRBV7-8
CDR3 protein: CASSSGLAGGGNEQFF
CDR3 DNA: TGTGCCAGCAGCTCCGGACTAGCGGGAGGAGGTAATGAGCAGTTCTTC

clone size: .
J gene: TRBJ2-3
D gene: TRBD2
V gene: TRBV6-1
CDR3 protein: CASSGGWVSGNTDTQYF
CDR3 DNA: TGTGCCAGCAGTGGGGGGTGGGTTAGCGGGAACACAGATACGCAGTATTTT

clone size: .
J gene: TRBJ2-5
D gene: .
V gene: TRBV6-5
CDR3 protein: CASREGPQETQYF
CDR3 DNA: TGTGCCAGCAGGGAGGGACCTCAAGAGACCCAGTACTTC

clone size: .
J gene: TRBJ1-2
D gene: .
V gene: TRBV12-3/TRBV12-4
CDR3 protein: CASSRTVAGYTF
CDR3 DNA: TGTGCCAGCAGCAGGACAGTGGCGGGCTACACCTTC

clone size: few
J gene: TRBJ2-7
D gene: TRBD2
V gene: TRBV7-9
CDR3 protein: CASNRVGGLYEQYF
CDR3 DNA: TGTGCCAGCAACCGTGTGGGGGGGTTATACGAGCAGTACTTC

clone size: .
J gene: TRBJ2-3
D gene: .
V gene: TRBV7-9
CDR3 protein: CASGSSVDTQYF
CDR3 DNA: TGTGCCAGCGGCTCTTCCGTAGATACGCAGTATTTT

clone size: .
J gene: TRBJ2-1
D gene: .
V gene: TRBV5-1
CDR3 protein: CASSSTRGNEQFF
CDR3 DNA: TGCGCCAGCAGCTCCACTCGCGGCAATGAGCAGTTCTTC

clone size: .
J gene: TRBJ1-3
D gene: .
V gene: TRBV5-5
CDR3 protein: CASSWTLDTIYF
CDR3 DNA: TGTGCCAGCAGTTGGACACTGGACACCATATATTTT

clone size: .
J gene: TRBJ1-6
D gene: TRBD1
V gene: TRBV19
CDR3 protein: CGTGQGRGSPLHF
CDR3 DNA: TGTGGGACGGGACAGGGTAGGGGGTCACCCCTCCACTTT

clone size: .
J gene: TRBJ1-2
D gene: .
V gene: TRBV6-5
CDR3 protein: CASRQAGDGYTF
CDR3 DNA: TGTGCCAGTCGACAGGCGGGAGATGGCTACACCTTC

clone size: once
J gene: TRBJ1-2
D gene: .
V gene: TRBV11-2
CDR3 protein: CASSIGVLRFTF
CDR3 DNA: TGTGCCAGCAGCATCGGGGTCTTACGATTCACCTTC

clone size: .
J gene: TRBJ1-1
D gene: .
V gene: TRBV2
CDR3 protein: CASRQSLLTEAFF
CDR3 DNA: TGTGCCAGCCGCCAGTCCTTGCTCACTGAAGCTTTCTTT

clone size: .
J gene: TRBJ1-1
D gene: .
V gene: TRBV20-1
CDR3 protein: CSASRGTVANTEAFF
CDR3 DNA: TGCAGTGCTAGTCGCGGCACGGTAGCGAACACTGAAGCTTTCTTT

clone size: once
J gene: TRBJ2-7
D gene: TRBD2
V gene: TRBV10-2
CDR3 protein: CASSEGTSWYEQYF
CDR3 DNA: TGCGCCAGCAGTGAGGGGACTAGTTGGTACGAGCAGTACTTC

clone size: .
J gene: TRBJ1-5
D gene: .
V gene: TRBV5-6
CDR3 protein: CASSLDRVGNQPQHF
CDR3 DNA: TGTGCCAGCAGCTTGGACAGGGTTGGCAATCAGCCCCAGCATTTT

clone size: .
J gene: TRBJ1-6
D gene: .
V gene: TRBV3-1/TRBV3-2
CDR3 protein: CASSQARDSPLHF
CDR3 DNA: TGTGCCAGCAGCCAAGCACGGGATTCACCCCTCCACTTT

clone size: .
J gene: TRBJ2-3
D gene: TRBD2
V gene: TRBV9
CDR3 protein: CASSVGLADHTDTQYF
CDR3 DNA: TGTGCCAGCAGCGTAGGACTAGCGGACCACACAGATACGCAGTATTTT

clone size: few
J gene: TRBJ2-1
D gene: TRBD2
V gene: TRBV5-3
CDR3 protein: CARPNSGSYNEQFF
CDR3 DNA: TGTGCCAGACCCAATAGCGGGTCCTACAATGAGCAGTTCTTC

clone size: .
J gene: TRBJ2-3
D gene: TRBD2
V gene: TRBV6-4
CDR3 protein: CASSESSGTQYF
CDR3 DNA: TGTGCCAGCAGTGAGTCTAGCGGTACGCAGTATTTT

clone size: .
J gene: TRBJ1-1
D gene: .
V gene: TRBV2
CDR3 protein: CASRQGEGTEAFF
CDR3 DNA: TGTGCCAGCAGGCAAGGGGAGGGCACTGAAGCTTTCTTT

clone size: .
J gene: TRBJ2-1
D gene: TRBD1
V gene: TRBV3-1/TRBV3-2
CDR3 protein: CASSPTRGTGGINEQFF
CDR3 DNA: TGTGCCAGCAGCCCCACCAGGGGGACAGGGGGCATTAATGAGCAGTTCTTC

clone size: .
J gene: TRBJ2-7
D gene: TRBD2
V gene: TRBV11-2
CDR3 protein: CASKVAGGPDQYF
CDR3 DNA: TGTGCCAGCAAAGTGGCGGGGGGGCCAGATCAGTACTTC

clone size: .
J gene: TRBJ1-1
D gene: .
V gene: TRBV5-1
CDR3 protein: CASSLEGRLNTEAFF
CDR3 DNA: TGCGCCAGCAGCTTGGAGGGGCGCCTGAACACTGAAGCTTTCTTT

clone size: .
J gene: TRBJ1-3
D gene: .
V gene: TRBV5-1
CDR3 protein: CASSLGDIGNTIYF
CDR3 DNA: TGCGCCAGCAGCTTGGGGGACATCGGAAACACCATATATTTT

clone size: .
J gene: TRBJ2-7
D gene: TRBD2
V gene: TRBV6-2/TRBV6-3
CDR3 protein: CASSPWAGVAYEQYF
CDR3 DNA: TGTGCCAGCAGCCCCTGGGCGGGGGTGGCCTACGAGCAGTACTTC

clone size: once
J gene: TRBJ2-3
D gene: .
V gene: TRBV2
CDR3 protein: CASSEAGYGGDTQYF
CDR3 DNA: TGTGCCAGCAGTGAAGCGGGGTATGGAGGAGATACGCAGTATTTT

clone size: .
J gene: TRBJ2-2
D gene: .
V gene: TRBV4-1
CDR3 protein: CASSLLTNTGELFF
CDR3 DNA: TGCGCCAGCAGCCTTCTTACGAACACCGGGGAGCTGTTTTTT

clone size: .
J gene: TRBJ2-1
D gene: TRBD2
V gene: TRBV28
CDR3 protein: CASSSNQLAGLAGLYNEQFF
CDR3 DNA: TGTGCCAGCAGTTCGAACCAACTTGCTGGACTAGCGGGACTATACAATGAGCAGTTCTTC

clone size: .
J gene: TRBJ1-5
D gene: .
V gene: TRBV6-2/TRBV6-3
CDR3 protein: CASSYSLRVNQPQHF
CDR3 DNA: TGTGCCAGCAGTTACTCGCTCAGGGTCAATCAGCCCCAGCATTTT

clone size: once
J gene: TRBJ2-5
D gene: TRBD2
V gene: TRBV7-6
CDR3 protein: CASSLATAGEETQYF
CDR3 DNA: TGTGCCAGCAGCTTAGCAACAGCGGGGGAAGAGACCCAGTACTTC

clone size: few
J gene: TRBJ2-3
D gene: .
V gene: TRBV2
CDR3 protein: CAVSTQYF
CDR3 DNA: TGTGCCGTTAGTACGCAGTATTTT

clone size: .
J gene: TRBJ1-4
D gene: TRBD1
V gene: TRBV4-1
CDR3 protein: CASSQDPDRVNEKLFF
CDR3 DNA: TGCGCCAGCAGCCAAGATCCGGACAGGGTAAATGAAAAACTGTTTTTT

clone size: .
J gene: TRBJ2-1
D gene: .
V gene: TRBV15
CDR3 protein: CATTRLRLEGDSEQFF
CDR3 DNA: TGTGCCACCACTCGATTGAGACTAGAAGGGGACAGTGAGCAGTTCTTC

clone size: few
J gene: TRBJ2-5
D gene: TRBD1
V gene: TRBV20-1
CDR3 protein: CSGDSQETQYF
CDR3 DNA: TGCAGTGGGGACAGCCAAGAGACCCAGTACTTC

clone size: .
J gene: TRBJ2-2
D gene: .
V gene: TRBV6-1
CDR3 protein: CASSEHRVNTGELFF
CDR3 DNA: TGTGCCAGCAGTGAACACAGGGTGAACACCGGGGAGCTGTTTTTT

clone size: .
J gene: TRBJ2-3
D gene: TRBD2
V gene: TRBV7-6
CDR3 protein: CASSTLAGGRGPDTQYF
CDR3 DNA: TGTGCCAGCAGCACCTTAGCGGGAGGGCGGGGTCCAGATACGCAGTATTTT

clone size: .
J gene: TRBJ2-1
D gene: .
V gene: TRBV9
CDR3 protein: CASSVGGRLASYNEQFF
CDR3 DNA: TGTGCCAGCAGCGTAGGGGGTCGGCTAGCGTCTTACAATGAGCAGTTCTTC

clone size: .
J gene: TRBJ1-5
D gene: .
V gene: TRBV7-8
CDR3 protein: CASSSLYHRSQPQHF
CDR3 DNA: TGTGCCAGCAGTTCCCTCTACCACAGAAGTCAGCCCCAGCATTTT

clone size: .
J gene: TRBJ2-2
D gene: .
V gene: TRBV6-6
CDR3 protein: CASSRTSGELFF
CDR3 DNA: TGTGCCAGCAGCCGCACTAGCGGGGAGCTGTTTTTT

clone size: .
J gene: TRBJ2-7
D gene: .
V gene: TRBV2
CDR3 protein: CASGLFYEQYF
CDR3 DNA: TGTGCCAGCGGACTCTTCTACGAGCAGTACTTC

clone size: .
J gene: TRBJ2-7
D gene: .
V gene: TRBV5-4
CDR3 protein: CASSLGLDPYEQYF
CDR3 DNA: TGTGCCAGCAGCTTGGGGCTCGATCCCTACGAGCAGTACTTC

clone size: .
J gene: TRBJ2-2
D gene: TRBD2
V gene: TRBV30
CDR3 protein: CAWRLAGNTGELFF
CDR3 DNA: TGTGCCTGGAGACTAGCGGGGAACACCGGGGAGCTGTTTTTT

clone size: .
J gene: TRBJ1-5
D gene: .
V gene: TRBV5-1
CDR3 protein: CASRLNSNQPQHF
CDR3 DNA: TGCGCCAGCAGACTAAATAGCAATCAGCCCCAGCATTTT

clone size: .
J gene: TRBJ2-7
D gene: TRBD2
V gene: TRBV3-1/TRBV3-2
CDR3 protein: CASSQAGLVNYEQYF
CDR3 DNA: TGTGCCAGCAGCCAAGCGGGACTAGTGAACTACGAGCAGTACTTC

clone size: few
J gene: TRBJ1-5
D gene: .
V gene: TRBV11-1
CDR3 protein: CASSLGQGSNQPQHF
CDR3 DNA: TGTGCCAGCAGCTTAGGGCAGGGTTCAAATCAGCCCCAGCATTTT

clone size: .
J gene: TRBJ1-1
D gene: .
V gene: TRBV18
CDR3 protein: CASSPPLFTEAFF
CDR3 DNA: TGTGCCAGCTCACCACCGCTATTTACTGAAGCTTTCTTT

clone size: .
J gene: TRBJ2-1
D gene: TRBD2
V gene: TRBV7-9
CDR3 protein: CASSPPGTSEDEQFF
CDR3 DNA: TGTGCCAGCAGCCCTCCCGGGACTAGCGAGGATGAGCAGTTCTTC

clone size: .
J gene: TRBJ2-1
D gene: .
V gene: TRBV6-5
CDR3 protein: CASSRQTNSYNEQFF
CDR3 DNA: TGTGCCAGCAGTCGCCAGACTAACTCCTACAATGAGCAGTTCTTC

clone size: few
J gene: TRBJ2-7
D gene: .
V gene: TRBV6-1
CDR3 protein: CASSERDRVTGGRFYEQYF
CDR3 DNA: TGTGCCAGCAGTGAAAGGGACAGGGTAACGGGCGGGAGGTTCTACGAGCAGTACTTC

clone size: .
J gene: TRBJ2-7
D gene: TRBD2
V gene: TRBV27
CDR3 protein: CASNAGDSYEQYF
CDR3 DNA: TGTGCCAGCAACGCGGGAGACTCCTACGAGCAGTACTTC

clone size: .
J gene: TRBJ2-3
D gene: TRBD2
V gene: TRBV18
CDR3 protein: CASTIRTSLVDTQYF
CDR3 DNA: TGTGCCAGCACGATACGGACTAGCCTAGTAGATACGCAGTATTTT

clone size: .
J gene: TRBJ2-5
D gene: TRBD1
V gene: TRBV5-4
CDR3 protein: CASSSGQGRNGETQYF
CDR3 DNA: TGTGCCAGCAGCTCGGGACAGGGCCGCAATGGGGAGACCCAGTACTTC

clone size: .
J gene: TRBJ2-5
D gene: .
V gene: TRBV25-1
CDR3 protein: CASSDIRGLGETQYF
CDR3 DNA: TGTGCCAGCAGTGACATTAGGGGTTTAGGAGAGACCCAGTACTTC

clone size: .
J gene: TRBJ2-7
D gene: .
V gene: TRBV9
CDR3 protein: CASSVAAGEQYF
CDR3 DNA: TGTGCCAGCAGCGTAGCCGCGGGGGAGCAGTACTTC